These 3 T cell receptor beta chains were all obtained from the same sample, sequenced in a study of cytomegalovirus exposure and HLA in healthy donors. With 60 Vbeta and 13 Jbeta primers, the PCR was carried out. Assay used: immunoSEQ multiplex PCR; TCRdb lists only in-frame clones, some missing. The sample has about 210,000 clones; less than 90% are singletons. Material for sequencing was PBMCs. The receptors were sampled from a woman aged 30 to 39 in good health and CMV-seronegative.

CDR3 region: CASSETRASYEQYF. The CDR3 DNA reads TGTGCCAGCAGTGAAACCAGGGCCTCCTACGAGCAGTACTTC. J is TRBJ2-7 and V is TRBV2; weak D call: TRBD1 (5 bases). CDR1 is SNHLY and CDR2 is FYNNEI in the germline V gene. Trimming stripped 2 bases from V and 0 bases from J, with 8 bases between. The CDR3 has 14 residues.

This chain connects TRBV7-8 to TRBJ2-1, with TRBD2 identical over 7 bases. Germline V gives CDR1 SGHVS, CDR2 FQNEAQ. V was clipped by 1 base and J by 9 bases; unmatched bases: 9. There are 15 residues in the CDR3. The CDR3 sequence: CASSLGYRGVGEQFF. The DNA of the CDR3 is TGTGCCAGCAGCTTAGGATACCGGGGGGTTGGTGAGCAGTTCTTC.

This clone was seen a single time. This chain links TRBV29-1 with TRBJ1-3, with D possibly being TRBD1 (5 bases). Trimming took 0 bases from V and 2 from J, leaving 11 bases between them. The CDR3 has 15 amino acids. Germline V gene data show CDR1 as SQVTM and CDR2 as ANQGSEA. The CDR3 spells CSVEDPGVPGNTIYF. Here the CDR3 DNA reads TGCAGCGTTGAAGATCCGGGGGTACCTGGAAACACCATATATTTT.